This TCR beta chain was recorded in a study of cytomegalovirus exposure and HLA in healthy donors. At the level of the study: Drawn from HLA-typed donors, about 82 million unique TCRs were held in an early data release.

The primer mix had 60 Vbeta and 13 Jbeta primers. Assay used: immunoSEQ multiplex PCR; TCRdb lists only in-frame clones, some missing. The sample gives around 140,000 clones, around 82% of which show up once; over 2% is in the top ten. This CDR3 region has 20 residues. J gave up 5 bases and V 1 base, and 19 bases lay outside the gene matches. Looked up from germline, CDR1 is MGHRA and CDR2 is YSYEKL. This clone was observed a single time. Its antigen is undetermined. Points from the study as a whole: DRB1 had the most TCR associations and HLA-C the fewest, a later analysis found, with rates varying by HLA locus. A missense variant in DCLRE1C was later tied to TCR beta V- and J-gene trimming.

The sequencing input was PBMCs. The TCR originated in a man in his fifties or sixties in good health and CMV-seronegative. The chain uses TRBV4-1 and TRBJ2-5; TRBD2 aligns across 10 bases. In DNA, the CDR3 is TGCGCCAGCAGCCAAGCGCCTCAAGAATGGGCTAGCGGGAGTTATGAGACCCAGTACTTC. Translation: CASSQAPQEWASGSYETQYF.